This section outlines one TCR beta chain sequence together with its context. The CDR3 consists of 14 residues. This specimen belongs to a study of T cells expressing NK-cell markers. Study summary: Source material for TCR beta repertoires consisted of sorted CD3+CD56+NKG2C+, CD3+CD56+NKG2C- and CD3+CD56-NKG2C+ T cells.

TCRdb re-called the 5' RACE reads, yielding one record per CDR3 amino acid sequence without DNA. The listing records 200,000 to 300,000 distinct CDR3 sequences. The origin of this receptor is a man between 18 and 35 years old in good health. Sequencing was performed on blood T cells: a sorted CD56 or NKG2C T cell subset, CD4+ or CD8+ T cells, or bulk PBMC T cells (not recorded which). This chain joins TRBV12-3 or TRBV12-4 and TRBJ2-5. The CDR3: CASTPTVTQETQYF.